These 23 T cell receptor beta chains share one sample of origin, sequenced in a study of vaccination and CD4 T cells after COVID-19. The Oncomine TCR Beta short-read assay was applied to DNA of cultured CD4+ T cells. TCRdb fed the PCR reads into MiXCR, producing one record per CDR3 protein. The sample holds about 16,000 distinct CDR3 sequences, around two fifths seen once. Treatment defined: approximately nine-day PBMC culture with coronavirus spike peptide pools or control peptides (ViraFEST assay). These TCRs' antigens remain unknown. The sample in question was CD4+ T cells from blood, cultured in vitro, obtained after SARS-CoV-2 vaccination. The origin of the receptors is a human donor who had recovered from COVID-19.

The table lists this clonotype with a count of one. This chain links TRBV29-1 with TRBJ2-7; D is undetermined. The length of the CDR3 is 11 residues. Germline lookup yields CDR1 SQVTM and CDR2 ANQGSEA. Trimming cost V 4 bases and J 0 bases, with 4 bases left between them. CDR3 amino acids: CSVAASYEQYF. The CDR3 bases are TGCAGCGTTGCAGCCTCCTACGAGCAGTACTTC.

Only a few counts were recorded for this clonotype. The chain uses TRBV19 and TRBJ2-7; 14 bases fit TRBD2. The CDR3 sequence is 15 residues long. Germline assignment: CDR1 LNHDA and CDR2 SQIVND (reference sequence). Trimming took 5 bases from V and 6 from J; bases not matched to a gene: 6. The CDR3 DNA reads as TGTGCCAGTAGTTCCCCCGGACTAGCGGGAGGCGAGCAGTACTTC. Translated, it gives CASSSPGLAGGEQYF.

J is TRBJ2-3 and V is TRBV30, with TRBD2 identical over 8 bases. J gave up 4 bases and V 3 bases, and 6 bases lay outside the gene matches. Germline assignment: CDR1 GTSNPN and CDR2 SVGIG (reference sequence). This CDR3 comprises 14 residues. The CDR3 spells CAWSPGTSADTQYF. The CDR3 DNA sequence: TGTGCCTGGAGCCCCGGGACTAGTGCAGATACGCAGTATTTT.

V usage is TRBV24-1 and J usage is TRBJ1-5, with D uncertain. CDR1 and CDR2 from the germline V gene are KGHDR and SFDVKD. The V end was cut by 4 bases, the J end by 5 bases, with 11 bases between. The CDR3 is made up of 14 amino acids. The CDR3 spells CATSERRFDQPQHF. CDR3 nucleotide sequence: TGTGCCACCAGTGAGAGGCGGTTCGATCAGCCCCAGCATTTT.

The chain links TRBV9 to TRBJ2-3; no clear D. Trimming pared 3 bases from V and 0 bases from J, leaving 5 bases between. CDR1 is SGDLS, CDR2 YYNGEE, per germline. This CDR3 is built from 13 residues. CDR3 sequence: CASSATSTDTQYF. The CDR3 DNA sequence: TGTGCCAGCAGCGCCACTAGCACAGATACGCAGTATTTT.

This clonotype was observed a handful of times. V gene TRBV27 combines with J gene TRBJ1-1; 10 positions match TRBD1. V lost 5 bases and J lost 1; bases outside the gene matches: 4. The CDR3 sequence is 15 residues long. Looked up from germline, CDR1 is MNHEY and CDR2 is SMNVEV (reference sequence). Here the CDR3 DNA reads TGTGCCAGCAGTCCCGACAGGGGGCCGAACACTGAAGCTTTCTTT. Translating it yields CASSPDRGPNTEAFF.

This chain connects TRBV4-1 to TRBJ2-7; the D gene is possibly TRBD1 (6 bases). Germline V gene data show CDR1 as MGHRA and CDR2 as YSYEKL. Trimming took 2 bases from V and 5 from J, leaving 16 bases between them. CDR3 length equals 15 residues. The CDR3 loop reads CASSQRTGTYDEQYF. The CDR3 nucleotides read TGCGCCAGCAGCCAAAGAACAGGGACATACGACGAGCAGTACTTC.

This chain connects TRBV7-3 to TRBJ2-1, with 7 bases that match TRBD2. V trimming: 2 bases; J trimming: 0 bases; junction bases outside the gene matches: 4. The germline V gene encodes CDR1 SGHTA and CDR2 FQGTGA. The CDR3 has 16 residues. The CDR3 spells CASSLGLVPSYNEQFF. The CDR3 nucleotides are TGTGCCAGCAGCTTAGGACTAGTCCCCTCCTACAATGAGCAGTTCTTC. Combining the CDR3 with reference TRBV7-3 and TRBJ2-1 gives the whole variable domain GAGVSQTPSNKVTEKGKYVELRCDPISGHTALYWYRQSLGQGPEFLIYFQGTGAADDSGLPNDRFFAVRPEGSVSTLKIQRTERGDSAVYLCASSLGLVPSYNEQFFGPGTRLTVL.

Judged by abundance, this clonotype is medium-sized. This chain uses TRBV7-3 with TRBJ2-3; TRBD1 might be the D (6 bases). The CDR3 covers 15 residues. The germline V gene has CDR1 SGHTA and CDR2 FQGTGA. Trimming left V 3 bases short and J 5 bases short, with 15 bases between. In DNA form, the CDR3 reads TGTGCCAGCAGCTTGGGGGCTATTGGAATAGATACGCAGTATTTT. The encoded protein is CASSLGAIGIDTQYF.

This clonotype occurred a few times. The chain combines TRBV7-2 with TRBJ2-1, with a possible D match to TRBD2 (5 bases). Trimming pared 1 base from V and 8 bases from J, leaving 15 bases between. The germline gives CDR1 SGHTA, CDR2 FQGNSA. The CDR3 has 15 residues. CDR3 nucleotides: TGTGCCAGCAGCTTAGGGGGTGCTAGCTTCGATGAGCAGTTCTTC. This encodes CASSLGGASFDEQFF.

This clonotype was observed a few times. The chain is built from TRBV10-3 and TRBJ2-1; the D gene is possibly TRBD2 (7 bases). The V gene lost 3 bases and the J gene lost 8 bases, with 17 bases spanning the gap. Germline CDR1 is ENHRY and CDR2 is SYGVKD. This CDR3 has 15 amino acids. The CDR3 nucleotides are TGTGCCATCAGTGACAGGGGAGAGCGGGGTGATGAGCAGTTCTTC. The encoded protein is CAISDRGERGDEQFF.

The chain uses TRBV27 and TRBJ2-1, with TRBD2 identical over 10 bases. Germline CDR1 reads MNHEY; CDR2 reads SMNVEV (reference sequence). CDR3 length: 16 residues. The J segment lost 9 bases and the V segment lost 2 bases, leaving 10 bases of the junction unmatched. CDR3 amino acids: CASSLAWAAGGSEQFF. CDR3 sequence (DNA): TGTGCCAGCAGTTTAGCTTGGGCAGCGGGAGGGTCTGAGCAGTTCTTC.

This chain connects TRBV7-2 to TRBJ2-5; 7 positions agree with TRBD1. J lost 5 bases, V lost 3 bases, and 6 bases had no gene match. The CDR3 covers 14 residues. Germline values: CDR1 SGHTA, CDR2 FQGNSA. The CDR3 protein is CASSFLRGSETQYF. The CDR3 nucleotides are TGTGCCAGCAGCTTCCTCAGGGGGTCGGAGACCCAGTACTTC. Using reference TRBV7-2 and TRBJ2-5 for the parts outside the CDR3, the full variable domain is GAGVSQSPSNKVTEKGKDVELRCDPISGHTALYWYRQSLGQGLEFLIYFQGNSAPDKSGLPSDRFSAERTGGSVSTLTIQRTQQEDSAVYLCASSFLRGSETQYFGPGTRLLVL.

For the CDR3, the DNA is TGTGCCAGCAGTACAGGGGGAACTGATGAGCAGTTCTTC. Its translation is CASSTGGTDEQFF. The genes are TRBV6-1 and TRBJ2-1; the match to TRBD1 covers 8 bases. The germline CDR1 and CDR2 sequences are MNHNS and SASEGT. The CDR3 has 13 residues. J gave up 8 bases and V 5 bases, and 5 bases lay outside the gene matches.

This clonotype was detected only once. CDR3 in amino acids: CASSLAVPSSGQYF. In DNA form, the CDR3 reads TGTGCCAGCAGCTTAGCGGTTCCCTCCTCGGGGCAGTACTTC. The chain is built from TRBV7-8 and TRBJ2-7, with D unclear. V was clipped by 0 bases and J by 9 bases, with 15 bases between them. CDR1 and CDR2 from the germline V gene are SGHVS and FQNEAQ. The CDR3 totals 14 residues.

V and J are TRBV18 and TRBJ2-5; no firm D call. Trimming cost V 4 bases and J 0 bases, with 6 bases left between them. This CDR3 has 13 amino acids. Germline V gene data show CDR1 as KGHSH and CDR2 as LQKENI. The CDR3 sequence: CASSQTYQETQYF. DNA for the CDR3: TGTGCCAGCTCACAGACGTACCAAGAGACCCAGTACTTC.

The rearrangement links TRBV2 to TRBJ1-5, with D maybe TRBD1 (5 bases). Trimming took off 6 bases at V and 6 bases at J, with 15 bases between the two ends. Germline V gene data show CDR1 as SNHLY and CDR2 as FYNNEI. The CDR3 runs to 14 residues. The CDR3 loop is CASRFGAAFQPQHF. The CDR3 DNA follows: TGTGCCAGCAGATTCGGGGCCGCGTTTCAGCCCCAGCATTTT.

This chain connects TRBV6-2 or TRBV6-3 to TRBJ2-2; 14 nucleotides align to TRBD2. The CDR3 sequence is 21 residues long. J was trimmed by 5 bases and V by 2 bases; bases with no gene match: 16. Per the germline V gene, CDR1 is MNHEY and CDR2 is SVGEGT. The CDR3 sequence: CASSYESATRLAGGRTGELFF. The CDR3 bases are TGTGCCAGCAGTTACGAATCGGCCACGAGACTAGCGGGAGGGCGGACCGGGGAGCTGTTTTTT.

This chain connects TRBV7-9 to TRBJ2-2, with 12 positions matching TRBD1. Germline V gene sequence: CDR1 SEHNR, CDR2 FQNEAQ (reference sequence). The CDR3 extends over 16 amino acids. Unmatched junction bases numbered 6, after V lost 4 bases and J lost 6 bases. As DNA, the CDR3 is TGTGCCAGCAGCTCAGGGGGACAGGGGGCTGCCGGGGAGCTGTTTTTT. Its translation: CASSSGGQGAAGELFF.

This clonotype was detected a few times. V and J are TRBV27 and TRBJ2-7; perhaps TRBD2 as D (6 bases). The V end was cut by 5 bases, the J end by 7 bases, with 15 bases between. The germline CDR1 and CDR2 sequences are MNHEY and SMNVEV (reference sequence). CDR3 length: 13 amino acids. The CDR3 region is CASSLPGGREQYF. The CDR3 nucleotides read TGTGCCAGCAGTCTCCCCGGGGGTCGAGAGCAGTACTTC.

The chain uses TRBV30 and TRBJ2-1; 13 nucleotides agree with TRBD2. After removal of 1 base from V and 9 bases from J, the junction contained 12 bases not matched to a gene. The CDR3 length is 17 residues. Germline V gene lookup returns CDR1 GTSNPN and CDR2 SVGIG (reference sequence). The CDR3 coding sequence is TGTGCCTGGAGTGCCGAAACCGGGACTAGCGGGATGGGTGAGCAGTTCTTC. Translated, it gives CAWSAETGTSGMGEQFF.

The V call is TRBV12-3 or TRBV12-4, the J call TRBJ2-2, with 7 bases lining up with TRBD2. Trimming at V came to 5 bases and at J to 2 bases, leaving 5 bases not matched to a gene. This CDR3 has 15 amino acids. In DNA, the CDR3 is TGTGCCAGCAGTCCAGCGGGACGAAACACCGGGGAGCTGTTTTTT. Residues: CASSPAGRNTGELFF.

This clonotype came up a few times. This chain joins TRBV6-5 and TRBJ1-3; D might be TRBD1 (5 bases). V was clipped by 2 bases and J by 3 bases, with 11 bases between them. The CDR3 is 15 residues long. CDR1 is MNHEY, CDR2 SVGAGI, per germline. The CDR3 sequence is CASSYPGTGGNTIYF. The CDR3 DNA follows: TGTGCCAGCAGTTACCCCGGGACGGGTGGAAACACCATATATTTT.